The subject of this entry is one T cell receptor (beta chain). Antigen unknown. From germline, CDR1 is LNHDA and CDR2 SQIVND (reference sequence). CDR3 length: 14 amino acids. V lost 4 bases to trimming and J lost 1 base; unmatched junction nucleotides: 3. Primers for the PCR totalled 60 Vbeta and 13 Jbeta. Some clones are missing from TCRdb's copy, which holds only in-frame ones; the method was immunoSEQ multiplex PCR. The sample yields 150,000 to 200,000 clones, 70% to 75% seen once. The data stem from a study of cytomegalovirus exposure and HLA in healthy donors. Study-wide points: TCR beta V- and J-gene trimming was later associated with a missense DCLRE1C variant.

The TCR originated in a man aged 18 to 35 in good health and CMV-seropositive. The specimen was PBMCs. This chain connects TRBV19 to TRBJ1-1; 7 positions agree with TRBD1. The CDR3 DNA follows: TGTGCCAGTAGTAGACAGGGCAGGAACACTGAAGCTTTCTTT. Amino acid sequence: CASSRQGRNTEAFF.